This paragraph reports one T cell receptor beta chain. A single count supports this clone. Which antigen it targets is not known. No much larger clonotype is one base removed from it; base qualities were not supplied. TCRbeta CDR3 regions were amplified from genomic DNA using the immunoSEQ Assay, a bias-controlled multiplex PCR. On the authors' methods: Within the assay, amplification of reference gene primers was used to estimate how many nucleated cells each sample contained. To quantify the absolute abundance of each unique TCRbeta CDR3 rearrangement, sequence reads were collapsed and filtered. For each sample, productive Simpson clonality was calculated by taking the square root of Simpson's diversity index across productive rearrangements. TCRdb carries this immuneACCESS record with in-frame sequences only. Its versions omit some clonotypes, under half of them owing to an unresolved V gene in the studies checked, with the rest unexplained. V and J calls and clone size come straight from that table; D and trimming were deduced from the DNA. The sample has 55,000 to 75,000 clones on record, more than 60% of them singletons. The top ten clonotypes cover 22% of the sample.

This record belongs to a study of blood T cell repertoires in COVID-19 (dated by TCRdb to the early 2020s). Background on the whole study: Samples from collaborators originated in the United States, Italy and Spain and spanned both the acute and convalescent phases of COVID-19. The material from the prospective study consisted of cDNA or gDNA derived from T cells, B-cell-depleted T cells, or PBMCs. Deeply sampled blood TCRbeta repertoires from subjects exposed to, actively infected with, or recovered from COVID-19 were included in the dataset. The repertoires were released in a freely available public database meant as a resource for research on the immune response to SARS-CoV-2. Samples were obtained from the ongoing ImmuneRACE study (first 160 participants) and from roughly 1,300 subjects provided by 6 global collaborators. The sample metadata nearly always contained a de-identified subject ID, COVID-19 status, age in years and sex. HLA class I and class II types, where available, came from metadata supplied by the sample provider rather than from assay-based typing.

The CDR3 goes from the cysteine to the phenylalanine over 13 residues. Of all the DNA, just the CDR3 is kept, 39 bases in frame from base 1. Trimming removed 5 bases from V and 7 bases from J; the gene matches leave 4 bases unexplained. The germline V gene yields MDHEN for CDR1 and SYDVKM for CDR2. What the study reported, not specific to this receptor: How much clinical and demographic metadata was included differed by source and by participant, and the metadata was provided uncurated.

Collaborating institutions collected whole blood in K2EDTA tubes following their own protocols. Collaborator samples were shipped for TCRbeta analysis as frozen whole blood, isolated PBMCs, or DNA extracted from either sample type. Recombination linked TRBV28 to TRBJ1-2; 10 junctional bases match TRBD1. Sequencing was carried out using peripheral blood. The TCR sequence derives from a man between 60 and 70 years old with acute or convalescent COVID-19. The DNA sequence is as follows: TGTGCCAGCAGTGGGACAGGGGCGGTTGGCTACACCTTC. This yields the protein CASSGTGAVGYTF.